This TCR beta chain was sequenced during a study of blood T cell repertoires in COVID-19. The method was immunoSEQ multiplex PCR; TCRdb's version includes in-frame clones alone and lacks a portion of them. The data show over 50,000 clones, more than 70% seen once. Germline V gene sequence: CDR1 SGDLS, CDR2 YYNGEE. The V end lost 0 bases, the J end lost 0 bases, and 4 bases lay between the germline ends. The CDR3 covers 15 residues. This TCR was sampled from a man aged 55 to 70 with COVID-19, enrolled during active disease. Specimen: peripheral blood. The V call is TRBV9, the J call TRBJ2-6; D unclear. The CDR3 region has the DNA TGTGCCAGCAGCGTAGGTCACTCTGGGGCCAACGTCCTGACTTTC. This gives the protein CASSVGHSGANVLTF.